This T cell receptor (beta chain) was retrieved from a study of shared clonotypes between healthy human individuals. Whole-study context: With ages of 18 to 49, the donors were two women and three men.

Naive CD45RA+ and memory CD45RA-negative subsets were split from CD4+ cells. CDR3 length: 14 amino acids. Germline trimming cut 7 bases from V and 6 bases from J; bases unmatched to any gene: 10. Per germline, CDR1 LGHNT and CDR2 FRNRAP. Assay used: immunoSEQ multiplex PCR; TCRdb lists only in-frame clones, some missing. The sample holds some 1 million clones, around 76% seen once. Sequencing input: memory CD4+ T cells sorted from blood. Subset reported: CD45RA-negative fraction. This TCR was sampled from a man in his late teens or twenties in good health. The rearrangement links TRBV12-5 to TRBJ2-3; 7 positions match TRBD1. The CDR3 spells CASASSEGGDTQYF. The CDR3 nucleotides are TGTGCTAGTGCTTCCTCGGAAGGGGGCGATACGCAGTATTTT.